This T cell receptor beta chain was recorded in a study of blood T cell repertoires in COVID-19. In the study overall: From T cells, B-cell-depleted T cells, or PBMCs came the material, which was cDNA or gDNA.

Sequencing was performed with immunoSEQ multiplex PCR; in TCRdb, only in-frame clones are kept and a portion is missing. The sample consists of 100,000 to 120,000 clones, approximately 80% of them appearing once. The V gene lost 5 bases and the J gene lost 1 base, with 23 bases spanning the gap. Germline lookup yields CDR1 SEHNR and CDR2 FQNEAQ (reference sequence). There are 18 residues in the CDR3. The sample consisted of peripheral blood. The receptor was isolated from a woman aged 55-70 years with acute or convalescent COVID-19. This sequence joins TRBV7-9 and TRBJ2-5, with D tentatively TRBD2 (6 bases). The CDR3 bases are TGTGCCAGCAGCCCCCAAGTGTTAACTGGAGCGGGCCAAGAGACCCAGTACTTC. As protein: CASSPQVLTGAGQETQYF.